Listed here are 13 T cell receptor beta chains from one sample, sequenced in a study of T cell changes during pregnancy in multiple sclerosis. Only in-frame clones appear in the TCRdb table, and some are missing; sequencing was by immunoSEQ multiplex PCR. The sample has over 35,000 clones, 70% to 90% seen once. The source was CD4+ T cells from peripheral blood mononuclear cells, collected after pregnancy. Receptor source: a female donor with multiple sclerosis, enrolled in a pregnancy study.

In its sample, this clone was seen a few times. The V and J genes are TRBV11-2 and TRBJ2-1; TRBD1 might be the D (6 bases). Trimming shortened V by 5 bases and J by 7 bases, and 18 bases separated the two germline ends. Germline CDR1 SGHAT, CDR2 FQNNGV. The CDR3 is 15 amino acids. This CDR3 is CASSLLDSSLNEQFF. DNA of the CDR3: TGTGCCAGCAGCCTACTGGACAGTTCCCTAAATGAGCAGTTCTTC.

This chain uses TRBV13 with TRBJ2-5; 10 bases map to TRBD2. CDR1 is PRHDT, CDR2 FYEKMQ, per germline (reference sequence). The CDR3 contains 15 residues. After removal of 5 bases from V and 4 bases from J, the junction contained 7 bases not matched to a gene. DNA for the CDR3: TGTGCCAGCAGCGCCAGCGGGGGGGCCCTAGAGACCCAGTACTTC. Its translation: CASSASGGALETQYF.

The genes are TRBV11-2 and TRBJ1-1, with a tentative D call TRBD1 (6 bases). The germline V and J ends were trimmed by 2 bases and 1 base, with 14 bases remaining between them. CDR1 SGHAT and CDR2 FQNNGV come from the germline V gene. The CDR3 sequence is 16 residues long. CDR3 loop: CASSLKGGGRNTEAFF. The CDR3 region has the DNA TGTGCCAGCAGCTTAAAGGGGGGGGGTCGGAACACTGAAGCTTTCTTT.

The rearrangement joins TRBV7-9 to TRBJ2-1; 9 bases align to TRBD2. Germline trimming cut 1 base from V and 3 bases from J; bases unmatched to any gene: 4. This CDR3 has 16 residues. CDR1 and CDR2 (germline): SEHNR, FQNEAQ (reference sequence). In DNA form, the CDR3 reads TGTGCCAGCAGCTTAGGGCTAGCGGGGAACTACAATGAGCAGTTCTTC. Its protein is CASSLGLAGNYNEQFF.

CDR3 protein: CASSRGTLLTGELFF. In DNA form, the CDR3 reads TGTGCCAGCAGCCGAGGGACACTACTCACCGGGGAGCTGTTTTTT. J is TRBJ2-2 and V is TRBV27, with D tentatively TRBD1 (6 bases). Germline CDR1 is MNHEY and CDR2 is SMNVEV (reference sequence). The germline V and J ends were trimmed by 6 bases and 4 bases, with 15 bases remaining between them. CDR3 size: 15 residues.

The rearrangement joins TRBV2 to TRBJ1-3; 7 bases are a match to TRBD1. The V and J ends lost 3 bases and 0 bases, in that order; junction bases with no gene match: 8. The CDR3 length is 17 residues. Per germline, CDR1 SNHLY and CDR2 FYNNEI. This CDR3 reads CASSEAPGTDSGNTIYF. The CDR3 DNA is TGTGCCAGCAGTGAGGCCCCAGGGACAGACTCTGGAAACACCATATATTTT.

For the CDR3, the DNA is TGTGCCTGGAGTTGGGGAGCTGAAGCTTTCTTT. Translated, it gives CAWSWGAEAFF. V and J are TRBV30 and TRBJ1-1; D is undetermined. Germline values: CDR1 GTSNPN, CDR2 SVGIG (reference sequence). The CDR3 consists of 11 residues. V was clipped by 2 bases and J by 6 bases, with 7 bases between them.

V is TRBV29-1 and J is TRBJ1-1, with 7 bases identical to TRBD1. The CDR3 loop spans 14 amino acids. The germline V gene encodes CDR1 SQVTM and CDR2 ANQGSEA. Trimming at V came to 6 bases and at J to 1 base, leaving 8 bases not matched to a gene. The CDR3, as DNA: TGCAGCGTCAAAGAGACAGGGCCGAACACTGAAGCTTTCTTT. This sequence encodes CSVKETGPNTEAFF.

The chain joins TRBV5-4 to TRBJ2-1; D not resolved. The germline V and J ends were trimmed by 3 bases and 7 bases, with 8 bases remaining between them. The CDR3 is 12 amino acids. CDR1 and CDR2 (germline): SGHNT, YYREEE (reference sequence). In DNA, the CDR3 is TGTGCCAGCAGCTCCTACGGGAATGAGCAGTTCTTC. Protein sequence: CASSSYGNEQFF.

The chain carries TRBV19 and TRBJ2-7; D gene ambiguous. Germline CDR1 and CDR2: LNHDA and SQIVND (reference sequence). Trimming cost V 8 bases and J 2 bases, with 16 bases left between them. The CDR3 loop spans 14 amino acids. The CDR3 region is CASQYSAGTYEQYF. In nucleotides, the CDR3 is TGTGCCAGTCAGTACTCGGCAGGAACCTACGAGCAGTACTTC.

The chain recombines TRBV9 with TRBJ1-1; 8 nucleotides agree with TRBD1. The trim removed 0 bases at V and 11 bases at J, leaving 6 bases unmatched. The CDR3 consists of 13 residues. Germline V gives CDR1 SGDLS, CDR2 YYNGEE. CDR3 DNA: TGTGCCAGCAGCGTAGACTCGGACAGGGAGGCTTTCTTT. Its protein is CASSVDSDREAFF.

A single count supports this clone. The V and J genes are TRBV5-4 and TRBJ2-1; 12 positions agree with TRBD2. V shed 4 bases, J shed 4 bases, and the junction held 3 bases outside the gene matches. CDR3 length: 15 amino acids. The germline CDR1 and CDR2 sequences are SGHNT and YYREEE (reference sequence). CDR3 residues: CASSTSGGLYNEQFF. As DNA, the CDR3 is TGTGCCAGCAGCACTAGCGGGGGGCTTTACAATGAGCAGTTCTTC.

The gene calls are TRBV11-2 and TRBJ1-4; weak D call: TRBD1 (5 bases). V lost 3 bases to trimming and J lost 2 bases, with 7 bases between them. This CDR3 contains 14 residues. CDR1 and CDR2 (germline): SGHAT, FQNNGV. CDR3 loop: CASSFRATNEKLFF. The CDR3 bases are TGTGCCAGCAGCTTCAGGGCGACTAATGAAAAACTGTTTTTT.